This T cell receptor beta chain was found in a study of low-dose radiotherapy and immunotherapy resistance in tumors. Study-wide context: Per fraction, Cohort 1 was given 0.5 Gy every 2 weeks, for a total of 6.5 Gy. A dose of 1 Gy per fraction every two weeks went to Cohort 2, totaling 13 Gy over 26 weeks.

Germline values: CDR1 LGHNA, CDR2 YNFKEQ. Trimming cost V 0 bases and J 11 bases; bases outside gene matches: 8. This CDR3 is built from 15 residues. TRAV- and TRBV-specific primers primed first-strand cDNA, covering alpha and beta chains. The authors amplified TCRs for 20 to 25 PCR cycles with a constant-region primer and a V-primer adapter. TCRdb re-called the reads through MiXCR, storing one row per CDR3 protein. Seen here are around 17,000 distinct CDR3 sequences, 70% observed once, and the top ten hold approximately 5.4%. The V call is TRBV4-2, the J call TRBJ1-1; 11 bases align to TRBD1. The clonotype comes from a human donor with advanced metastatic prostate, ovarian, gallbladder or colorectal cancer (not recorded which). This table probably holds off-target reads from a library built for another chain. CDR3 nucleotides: TGTGCCAGCAGCCAAGATTTTCAGGGGACAGGGGGTGCTTTCTTT. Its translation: CASSQDFQGTGGAFF.